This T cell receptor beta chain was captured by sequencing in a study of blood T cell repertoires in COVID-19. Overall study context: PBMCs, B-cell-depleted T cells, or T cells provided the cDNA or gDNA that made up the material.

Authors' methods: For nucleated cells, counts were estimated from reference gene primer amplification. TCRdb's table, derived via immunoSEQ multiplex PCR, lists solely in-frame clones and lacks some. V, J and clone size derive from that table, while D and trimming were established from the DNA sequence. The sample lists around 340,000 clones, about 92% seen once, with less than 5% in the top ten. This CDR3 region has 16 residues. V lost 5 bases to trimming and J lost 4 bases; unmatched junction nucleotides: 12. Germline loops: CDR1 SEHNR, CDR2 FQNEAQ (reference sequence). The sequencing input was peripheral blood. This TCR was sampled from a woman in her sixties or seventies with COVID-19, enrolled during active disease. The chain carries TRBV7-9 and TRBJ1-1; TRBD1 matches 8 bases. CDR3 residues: CASSRTGRAAGTEAFF. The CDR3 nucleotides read TGTGCCAGCAGCCGGACAGGGAGGGCGGCGGGCACTGAAGCTTTCTTT.